One and the same sample provided the 26 T cell receptor beta chains below, sequenced in a study of T-cell memory formation after mild COVID-19. Using its own MiXCR run on the 5' RACE reads, TCRdb lists one record per CDR3 protein. The sample consists of some 340,000 distinct CDR3 sequences, 13% of them appearing once. The sample consisted of PBMCs or a T cell subset sorted from them (not recorded which). Receptor source: a man between 18 and 29 years old who had mild COVID-19 (a few samples of this study predate the infection). Cell type and time point are not known.

This clonotype was observed many times. The chain has TRBV4-1 and TRBJ2-5, with TRBD2 matching 8 bases. Germline-derived CDR1 and CDR2 are MGHRA and YSYEKL. The CDR3 consists of 16 residues. Germline trimming cut 0 bases from V and 4 bases from J; bases unmatched to any gene: 7. The CDR3 region has the DNA TGCGCCAGCAGCCAAGATGGTAGCGGGGCCCGAGAGACCCAGTACTTC. It yields the protein CASSQDGSGARETQYF.

This clonotype occurred a few times. The CDR3: CASSLAPPGNQPQHF. In nucleotides, the CDR3 is TGTGCCAGCAGCTTAGCGCCGCCAGGCAATCAGCCCCAGCATTTT. The chain links TRBV7-9 to TRBJ1-5, with D uncertain. V was trimmed by 0 bases and J by 2 bases, leaving 8 bases between them. This CDR3 spans 15 amino acids. Germline V gene data show CDR1 as SEHNR and CDR2 as FQNEAQ (reference sequence).

A few counts support this clonotype. The chain uses TRBV12-3 or TRBV12-4 and TRBJ1-2, with TRBD1 identical over 9 bases. V was pared by 5 bases and J by 2 bases, with 9 bases of the junction left unmatched. This CDR3 has 16 amino acids. Here the CDR3 DNA reads TGTGCCAGCAGTCCCCCGGGACAGGGCCTCAACTATGGCTACACCTTC. Amino acid sequence: CASSPPGQGLNYGYTF.

The chain employs TRBV7-9 and TRBJ2-1; TRBD2 might be the D (6 bases). The CDR3 runs to 14 residues. Deletions cut 4 bases from V and 2 bases from J, with 9 bases between. Per germline, CDR1 SEHNR and CDR2 FQNEAQ (reference sequence). This CDR3 is CASSSGTPYNEQFF. The CDR3 region has the DNA TGTGCCAGCAGCTCAGGGACTCCCTACAATGAGCAGTTCTTC.

This clonotype was seen a few times. This rearrangement joins TRBV29-1 to TRBJ2-3; D is perhaps TRBD2 (6 bases). V was clipped by 6 bases and J by 2 bases, with 15 bases between them. This CDR3 region has 14 residues. CDR1 SQVTM and CDR2 ANQGSEA come from the germline V gene. The CDR3 sequence is CSVRRGTATDTQYF. Written as DNA, the CDR3 is TGCAGCGTCCGGCGGGGAACCGCCACAGATACGCAGTATTTT.

In its sample, this clonotype was seen many times. V and J are TRBV6-5 and TRBJ2-3, with TRBD2 as a possible D gene (7 bases). The CDR3 length is 15 residues. Germline CDR1 and CDR2: MNHEY and SVGAGI. Trimming took 0 bases from V and 4 from J, leaving 11 bases between them. The CDR3 spells CASSYSRGASDTQYF. The CDR3 DNA sequence: TGTGCCAGCAGTTACTCACGGGGGGCCTCAGATACGCAGTATTTT.

This clonotype showed up many times. The gene calls are TRBV5-1 and TRBJ2-2; D is undetermined. Deletions cut 1 base from V and 0 bases from J, with 4 bases between. This CDR3 region has 14 residues. Germline CDR1 reads SGHRS; CDR2 reads YFSETQ. CDR3 in DNA: TGCGCCAGCAGCTTGTCTACGAACACCGGGGAGCTGTTTTTT. Protein product: CASSLSTNTGELFF. Full variable domain (outside the CDR3, taken from reference TRBV5-1 and TRBJ2-2): KAGVTQTPRYLIKTRGQQVTLSCSPISGHRSVSWYQQTPGQGLQFLFEYFSETQRNKGNFPGRFSGRQFSNSRSEMNVSTLELGDSALYLCASSLSTNTGELFFGEGSRLTVL.

This clonotype was picked up many times. The V call is TRBV7-9, the J call TRBJ2-7; D tentatively fits TRBD1 or TRBD2 (5 bases each). The V gene lost 6 bases and the J gene lost 2 bases, with 11 bases spanning the gap. Germline values: CDR1 SEHNR, CDR2 FQNEAQ (reference sequence). The CDR3 is 13 residues long. For the CDR3, the DNA is TGTGCCAGCAGATCCCAGGGACCCTACGAGCAGTACTTC. As protein: CASRSQGPYEQYF.

This chain links TRBV5-1 with TRBJ2-3; TRBD2 agrees at 10 bases. The germline V gene has CDR1 SGHRS and CDR2 YFSETQ. This CDR3 is built from 17 residues. With 2 bases clipped from V and 3 bases from J, the junction kept 9 bases outside the gene matches. DNA of the CDR3: TGCGCCAGCAGCTTTATATATCCTAGCGGGGGTACAGATACGCAGTATTTT. Its translation is CASSFIYPSGGTDTQYF.

The chain has TRBV30 and TRBJ2-2; maybe TRBD2 (6 bases). Trimming shortened V by 2 bases and J by 6 bases, and 16 bases separated the two germline ends. Germline V gene lookup returns CDR1 GTSNPN and CDR2 SVGIG (reference sequence). This CDR3 is built from 15 residues. Here the CDR3 reads CAWSKLGLSAGELFF. The CDR3, as DNA: TGTGCCTGGAGTAAACTGGGACTTTCGGCCGGGGAGCTGTTTTTT.

The chain joins TRBV3-1 to TRBJ2-3; D is undetermined. Germline CDR1 is LGHDT and CDR2 is YNNKEL (reference sequence). V was clipped by 1 base and J by 2 bases, with 4 bases between them. The length of the CDR3 is 13 residues. The CDR3 spells CASSQGTTDTQYF. The CDR3 region has the DNA TGTGCCAGCAGCCAAGGAACCACAGATACGCAGTATTTT.

The gene calls are TRBV19 and TRBJ2-2; D call uncertain. The CDR3 has 13 residues. The V end was cut by 7 bases, the J end by 1 base, with 7 bases between. Looked up from germline, CDR1 is LNHDA and CDR2 is SQIVND (reference sequence). The DNA for the CDR3 is TGTGCCAGTAAACCGATGAACACCGGGGAGCTGTTTTTT. Translation: CASKPMNTGELFF.

This clonotype was seen a handful of times. This chain joins TRBV2 and TRBJ2-2; unclear D gene. Trimming cost V 8 bases and J 6 bases, with 13 bases left between them. Germline V gives CDR1 SNHLY, CDR2 FYNNEI. The CDR3 length is 13 residues. CDR3 in amino acids: CASRQESAGELFF. Written as DNA, the CDR3 is TGTGCCAGCCGGCAAGAGAGCGCCGGGGAGCTGTTTTTT.

This clonotype was picked up a small number of times. The chain combines TRBV4-1 with TRBJ2-3; 11 bases fit TRBD2. The length of the CDR3 is 16 residues. From germline, CDR1 is MGHRA and CDR2 YSYEKL. V lost 2 bases and J lost 4; bases outside the gene matches: 5. The CDR3 sequence: CASSQTLAGGADTQYF. The CDR3, as DNA: TGCGCCAGCAGCCAAACGTTAGCGGGGGGGGCAGATACGCAGTATTTT.

The J gene is TRBJ1-5, the V gene TRBV6-2 or TRBV6-3, with D unresolved. The V end was cut by 8 bases, the J end by 6 bases, with 14 bases between. This CDR3 is 13 amino acids long. Germline values: CDR1 MNHEY, CDR2 SVGEGT. CDR3 residues: CASFPLRSQPQHF. CDR3 in DNA: TGTGCCAGCTTCCCCCTCCGGAGTCAGCCCCAGCATTTT.

The chain carries TRBV7-2 and TRBJ1-4, with TRBD1 identical over 7 bases. Germline-derived CDR1 and CDR2 are SGHTA and FQGNSA. The CDR3 length is 15 residues. V gave up 5 bases and J gave up 3 bases; unmatched junction bases: 6. The CDR3 DNA reads TGTGCCAGCAGCCAACAGGGGTGGGCTAATGAAAAACTGTTTTTT. It translates to CASSQQGWANEKLFF.

The chain joins TRBV27 to TRBJ2-1; no clear D gene. Germline CDR1 reads MNHEY; CDR2 reads SMNVEV (reference sequence). The CDR3 runs 15 residues. The V and J ends lost 2 bases and 0 bases respectively, with 8 bases between them. CDR3 amino acids: CASSLMSPSYNEQFF. CDR3 coding DNA: TGTGCCAGCAGTTTAATGAGTCCCTCCTACAATGAGCAGTTCTTC.

In this sample, this clonotype turned up a few times. The rearrangement uses TRBV5-1 and TRBJ2-3, with D maybe TRBD2 (5 bases). Germline V gene data show CDR1 as SGHRS and CDR2 as YFSETQ. This CDR3 contains 17 residues. V lost 3 bases, J lost 2 bases, and 19 bases lay in between. CDR3 in amino acids: CASSSSLTLGVTDTQYF. In DNA, the CDR3 is TGCGCCAGCAGCTCCTCCCTGACACTGGGAGTCACAGATACGCAGTATTTT.

Ten or more counts support this clonotype. The CDR3 spells CASSLTGTYNEQFF. The CDR3 DNA follows: TGCGCCAGCAGCTTGACGGGGACCTACAATGAGCAGTTCTTC. The V and J genes are TRBV5-1 and TRBJ2-1; D may be TRBD2 (5 bases). The CDR3 totals 14 residues. Germline-derived CDR1 and CDR2 are SGHRS and YFSETQ. The germline V and J ends were trimmed by 1 base and 2 bases, with 7 bases remaining between them.

The rearrangement uses TRBV24-1 and TRBJ2-3; no clear D. The CDR3 is 15 residues long. CDR1 and CDR2 from the germline V gene are KGHDR and SFDVKD. The ends were cut back, 3 bases at V and 0 bases at J, with 9 bases in the middle. Written as DNA, the CDR3 is TGTGCCACCAGTGATGCCATTCTTAGCACAGATACGCAGTATTTT. Residues: CATSDAILSTDTQYF.

This chain connects TRBV5-1 to TRBJ2-1; 8 nucleotides line up with TRBD2. This CDR3 is built from 15 residues. V gave up 0 bases and J gave up 9 bases; unmatched junction bases: 8. CDR1 is SGHRS and CDR2 is YFSETQ in the germline V gene. CDR3 protein: CASSLGRGEVVEQFF. The CDR3 DNA reads as TGCGCCAGCAGCTTGGGGCGGGGGGAGGTTGTTGAGCAGTTCTTC. The whole variable domain, filled in from reference TRBV5-1 and TRBJ2-1, reads KAGVTQTPRYLIKTRGQQVTLSCSPISGHRSVSWYQQTPGQGLQFLFEYFSETQRNKGNFPGRFSGRQFSNSRSEMNVSTLELGDSALYLCASSLGRGEVVEQFFGPGTRLTVL.

This clonotype was picked up many times. The gene calls are TRBV6-6 and TRBJ2-1, with 7 positions matching TRBD2. Germline V CDR1 and CDR2: MNHNY, SVGAGI (reference sequence). Trimming cost V 5 bases and J 5 bases; bases outside gene matches: 9. The CDR3 has 15 residues. The CDR3 reads CASSPPGGGHNEQFF. The CDR3 DNA follows: TGTGCCAGCAGTCCCCCCGGCGGGGGTCACAATGAGCAGTTCTTC.

This clonotype was found a few times. The chain links TRBV5-1 to TRBJ2-3, with a weak D call TRBD1 (6 bases). V shed 4 bases and J shed 3 bases, with 18 bases lying between them. Germline values: CDR1 SGHRS, CDR2 YFSETQ. This CDR3 comprises 16 residues. CDR3 DNA: TGCGCCAGCAGCAACTCGACAGGATTGGGGACAGATACGCAGTATTTT. Translating gives CASSNSTGLGTDTQYF.

The gene calls are TRBV6-2 or TRBV6-3 and TRBJ2-1; the D gene is possibly TRBD1 (6 bases). Between the trimmed V and J ends, which lost 4 bases and 9 bases, there was a span of 10 bases. Germline values: CDR1 MNHEY, CDR2 SVGEGT. This CDR3 is 12 amino acids long. In nucleotides, the CDR3 is TGTGCCAGCAGTTCAGGGGCGGGTGAGCAGTTCTTC. Its protein product is CASSSGAGEQFF.

This clonotype occurred once. V usage is TRBV6-5 and J usage is TRBJ2-7, with a possible D match to TRBD1 (6 bases). The germline V gene has CDR1 MNHEY and CDR2 SVGAGI. The V and J ends lost 0 bases and 2 bases respectively, with 14 bases between them. The CDR3 totals 16 residues. This chain's CDR3 is CASSYSQGWSTYEQYF. CDR3 nucleotides: TGTGCCAGCAGTTACTCGCAGGGGTGGAGCACCTACGAGCAGTACTTC.

The J gene is TRBJ2-3, the V gene TRBV29-1, with 8 bases that match TRBD2. Germline CDR1 reads SQVTM; CDR2 reads ANQGSEA. The CDR3 length is 13 residues. V lost 4 bases, J lost 5 bases, and 5 bases stayed unmatched. The CDR3 nucleotides read TGCAGCGTTGTACCAACTAGCGGAGATACGCAGTATTTT. Amino acids: CSVVPTSGDTQYF.